This entry lists 32 T cell receptor beta chains sequenced from one sample in a study of shared clonotypes between healthy human individuals. Measured with immunoSEQ multiplex PCR; TCRdb has only the in-frame clones, and not every one. The sample consists of around 2.3 million clones, 95% of them appearing once. Sequencing was done on a sample of naive CD4+ T cells sorted from blood. Subset reported: CD45RA+ positively selected. These receptors were obtained from a man younger than 30 in good health.

The chain carries TRBV29-1 and TRBJ2-5; D call uncertain. CDR1 SQVTM and CDR2 ANQGSEA come from the germline V gene. The ends were cut back, 4 bases at V and 5 bases at J, with 8 bases in the middle. The CDR3 consists of 11 residues. As DNA, the CDR3 is TGCAGCGTTGTCCAACCGGAGACCCAGTACTTC. Translated, it gives CSVVQPETQYF.

The rearrangement joins TRBV5-1 to TRBJ2-7; TRBD2 matches at 9 bases. Per germline, CDR1 SGHRS and CDR2 YFSETQ. The CDR3 is made up of 15 amino acids. Germline trimming cut 0 bases from V and 7 bases from J; bases unmatched to any gene: 8. As DNA, the CDR3 is TGCGCCAGCAGCTTGGTGGCGGGGGGGCCGGGAGAGCAGTACTTC. Translating it yields CASSLVAGGPGEQYF.

V usage is TRBV7-2 and J usage is TRBJ2-7; a possible D gene is TRBD2 (6 bases). Germline CDR1 reads SGHTA; CDR2 reads FQGNSA. The CDR3 extends over 14 amino acids. Trimming pared 3 bases from V and 7 bases from J, leaving 16 bases between. CDR3 bases: TGTGCCAGCAGCTTGGAAGGGATCGGAGGGGAGCAGTACTTC. It specifies CASSLEGIGGEQYF.

This chain's CDR3 is CASSLDYPYEQYF. CDR3 in DNA: TGTGCCAGCAGCTTAGACTACCCCTACGAGCAGTACTTC. V gene TRBV11-2 combines with J gene TRBJ2-7, with D uncertain. The V gene's germline CDR1 is SGHAT and CDR2 FQNNGV. CDR3 length equals 13 residues. Trimming left V 0 bases short and J 2 bases short, with 5 bases between.

V gene TRBV7-8 combines with J gene TRBJ2-7; D possibly matches TRBD1 or TRBD2 (5 bases each). V lost 0 bases, J lost 3 bases, and 9 bases lay in between. Germline CDR1 and CDR2: SGHVS and FQNEAQ. The CDR3 runs to 14 residues. CDR3 loop: CASSLAGRVYEQYF. As DNA, the CDR3 is TGTGCCAGCAGCTTAGCGGGGCGGGTCTACGAGCAGTACTTC.

Concerning this clone itself: The identical CDR3 is also encoded by other nucleotide sequences in the sample. V is TRBV2 and J is TRBJ2-3; D unclear. This CDR3 has 11 residues. The ends were cut back, 8 bases at V and 4 bases at J, with 7 bases in the middle. CDR1 SNHLY and CDR2 FYNNEI come from the germline V gene. CDR3 sequence (DNA): TGTGCCAGCCGCCTTTCAGATACGCAGTATTTT. This sequence encodes CASRLSDTQYF.

The chain carries TRBV10-3 and TRBJ2-3; D is undetermined. Per germline, CDR1 ENHRY and CDR2 SYGVKD. Trimming removed 4 bases from V and 6 bases from J, with 5 bases in between. This CDR3 contains 11 residues. As DNA, the CDR3 is TGTGCCATCAGTGTCCCCGATACGCAGTATTTT. It translates to CAISVPDTQYF.

A word on this clone: Other DNA sequences in the same sample also yield this CDR3. V and J are TRBV2 and TRBJ1-5; D gene uncertain. The germline V gene encodes CDR1 SNHLY and CDR2 FYNNEI. This CDR3 has 14 residues. The V end was cut by 3 bases, the J end by 2 bases, with 8 bases between. The CDR3 DNA reads as TGTGCCAGCAGTGAGGGAGAGGGCAATCAGCCCCAGCATTTT. Translated: CASSEGEGNQPQHF.

This chain joins TRBV27 and TRBJ1-2; 8 nucleotides match TRBD1. CDR1 is MNHEY, CDR2 SMNVEV, per germline (reference sequence). The ends lost 6 bases at V and 8 bases at J; junction bases unmatched: 8. This CDR3 is 13 amino acids long. This chain's CDR3 is CASRYSGGGGYTF. DNA of the CDR3: TGTGCCAGCAGGTATTCAGGGGGCGGCGGCTACACCTTC.

The chain joins TRBV6-1 to TRBJ1-2; 9 nucleotides align to TRBD1. The CDR3 is 15 residues long. Germline CDR1 MNHNS, CDR2 SASEGT. V lost 2 bases and J lost 4; bases outside the gene matches: 5. The CDR3 DNA is TGTGCCAGCAGTGAATCACAGGGGGCTGGCTATGGCTACACCTTC. Its translation: CASSESQGAGYGYTF.

In DNA form, the CDR3 reads TGTGCCAGCGCTAGCGGGGGCGAAGAGACCCAGTACTTC. Translated: CASASGGEETQYF. V usage is TRBV28 and J usage is TRBJ2-5; 10 nucleotides line up with TRBD2. The ends lost 8 bases at V and 3 bases at J; junction bases unmatched: 3. This CDR3 has 13 residues. Germline V gene data show CDR1 as MDHEN and CDR2 as SYDVKM.

V usage is TRBV30 and J usage is TRBJ2-5; D is tentatively TRBD1 or TRBD2 (5 bases each). Germline CDR1 reads GTSNPN; CDR2 reads SVGIG (reference sequence). The CDR3 consists of 15 residues. Trimming pared 4 bases from V and 7 bases from J, leaving 22 bases between. The DNA for the CDR3 is TGTGCCTGGAACTTCCCCGGGACCGGAATCGGGACCCAGTACTTC. Its protein is CAWNFPGTGIGTQYF.

J is TRBJ1-1 and V is TRBV6-5; no clear D gene. The germline V gene encodes CDR1 MNHEY and CDR2 SVGAGI. V dropped 3 bases and J dropped 7 bases, with 9 bases sitting between them. The CDR3 runs to 12 residues. Here the CDR3 DNA reads TGTGCCAGCAGTTATGGTGGATATGAAGCTTTCTTT. It is translated as CASSYGGYEAFF.

V usage is TRBV6-7 and J usage is TRBJ2-5; D gene unclear. TRBV6-7 is annotated as an ORF whose role is uncertain. Trimming took off 0 bases at V and 5 bases at J, with 10 bases between the two ends. This CDR3 is 14 amino acids long. The CDR3 loop is CASSYSSLLETQYF. CDR3 nucleotide sequence: TGTGCCAGCAGTTACTCGAGTCTACTTGAGACCCAGTACTTC.

The rearrangement uses TRBV11-2 and TRBJ2-7; 9 nucleotides match TRBD2. J lost 4 bases, V lost 6 bases, and 7 bases had no gene match. There are 14 residues in the CDR3. Looked up from germline, CDR1 is SGHAT and CDR2 is FQNNGV. CDR3 nucleotide sequence: TGTGCCAGCAGGAGGCCGAGCGGGAGGTACGAGCAGTACTTC. This encodes CASRRPSGRYEQYF.

The chain employs TRBV6-1 and TRBJ2-3, with TRBD2 matching over 9 bases. The CDR3 spans 16 residues. The ends lost 2 bases at V and 3 bases at J; junction bases unmatched: 6. The germline V gene encodes CDR1 MNHNS and CDR2 SASEGT. The CDR3 nucleotides read TGTGCCAGCAGTGAAAAAAGGACTAGCGTTACAGATACGCAGTATTTT. The encoded protein is CASSEKRTSVTDTQYF.

The CDR3 nucleotides read TGTGCCAGCAGTCCCACATCGACTAGCGGGGGGGTTGGTTTTAGAGAGACCCAGTACTTC. Translating it yields CASSPTSTSGGVGFRETQYF. The genes are TRBV27 and TRBJ2-5; 14 bases fit TRBD2. The germline CDR1 and CDR2 sequences are MNHEY and SMNVEV (reference sequence). The CDR3 extends over 20 amino acids. The V and J ends lost 5 bases and 4 bases, in that order; junction bases with no gene match: 18.

The chain employs TRBV27 and TRBJ1-4; D unclear. The V end lost 5 bases, the J end lost 0 bases, and 10 bases lay between the germline ends. This CDR3 is built from 15 residues. The germline gives CDR1 MNHEY, CDR2 SMNVEV (reference sequence). The CDR3, as DNA: TGTGCCAGCAGTACCCGCGGGGCAACTAATGAAAAACTGTTTTTT. The encoded protein is CASSTRGATNEKLFF.

The gene calls are TRBV18 and TRBJ2-7; D might be TRBD2 (5 bases). Trimming took 4 bases from V and 4 from J, leaving 14 bases between them. The CDR3 is 14 residues long. CDR1 KGHSH and CDR2 LQKENI come from the germline V gene. The CDR3 sequence: CASSLLRAGYEQYF. CDR3 coding DNA: TGTGCCAGCTCACTGTTGCGGGCTGGTTACGAGCAGTACTTC.

This chain connects TRBV18 to TRBJ1-2; weak D call: TRBD1 (5 bases). V dropped 6 bases and J dropped 4 bases, with 15 bases sitting between them. CDR1 is KGHSH, CDR2 LQKENI, per germline. This CDR3 is 14 amino acids long. The CDR3 DNA is TGTGCCAGCTCCCAGACGACGGGGGGCTATGGCTACACCTTC. Encoded protein: CASSQTTGGYGYTF.

The V call is TRBV5-6, the J call TRBJ2-7, with D possibly TRBD1 on 7 matching bases. The germline CDR1 and CDR2 sequences are SGHDT and YYEEEE. Deletions cut 7 bases from V and 6 bases from J, with 17 bases between. This CDR3 contains 13 residues. The CDR3, as DNA: TGTGCCAGCGTTCTCGGAGGGGGCGCCGAGCAGTACTTC. As protein: CASVLGGGAEQYF. The full variable domain, its missing parts supplied by reference TRBV5-6 and TRBJ2-7, is DAGVTQSPTHLIKTRGQQVTLRCSPKSGHDTVSWYQQALGQGPQFIFQYYEEEERQRGNFPDRFSGHQFPNYSSELNVNALLLGDSALYLCASVLGGGAEQYFGPGTRLTVT.

The V and J genes are TRBV28 and TRBJ1-1; D uncertain. This CDR3 region has 16 residues. Per germline, CDR1 MDHEN and CDR2 SYDVKM. Deletions cut 3 bases from V and 2 bases from J, with 16 bases between. In DNA, the CDR3 is TGTGCCAGCAGTTTTTCCTCGGCAGATCGAAACACTGAAGCTTTCTTT. The encoded protein is CASSFSSADRNTEAFF.

The chain uses TRBV7-9 and TRBJ1-1; D remains ambiguous. V lost 4 bases to trimming and J lost 9 bases, with 9 bases between them. There are 11 residues in the CDR3. Germline V gene lookup returns CDR1 SEHNR and CDR2 FQNEAQ (reference sequence). Here the CDR3 DNA reads TGTGCCAGCAGCTCGACTTCCAAAGCTTTCTTT. Its translation: CASSSTSKAFF.

This CDR3 is CASNGRGHRETQYF. The CDR3 DNA is TGTGCCAGCAATGGCAGGGGGCATAGAGAGACCCAGTACTTC. The chain recombines TRBV6-9 with TRBJ2-5; TRBD1 matches 8 bases. V lost 7 bases and J lost 4; bases outside the gene matches: 8. The CDR3 spans 14 residues. The V gene's germline CDR1 is MNHGY and CDR2 SVAAGI.

As DNA, the CDR3 is TGTGCCGGTTCGACAGGTCCCAATCAGCCCCAGCATTTT. It codes for CAGSTGPNQPQHF. The chain combines TRBV6-6 with TRBJ1-5, with a tentative D call TRBD1 (6 bases). The CDR3 is made up of 13 amino acids. The V end was cut by 11 bases, the J end by 3 bases, with 14 bases between. Germline V lookup: CDR1 MNHNY, CDR2 SVGAGI (reference sequence).

V usage is TRBV5-4 and J usage is TRBJ2-2, with TRBD1 identical over 7 bases. Germline values: CDR1 SGHNT, CDR2 YYREEE (reference sequence). This CDR3 has 15 amino acids. Trimming took 3 bases from V and 3 from J; bases not matched to a gene: 5. CDR3 region: CASSSIGQDTGELFF. CDR3 sequence (DNA): TGTGCCAGCAGCTCTATAGGACAGGACACCGGGGAGCTGTTTTTT.

The chain uses TRBV11-2 and TRBJ2-1; D is perhaps TRBD2 (6 bases). Germline CDR1 and CDR2: SGHAT and FQNNGV. V was cut by 4 bases and J by 0 bases, with 10 bases left in between. The CDR3 spans 15 residues. CDR3 in amino acids: CASSWGLGSYNEQFF. CDR3 nucleotide sequence: TGTGCCAGCAGCTGGGGACTGGGCTCCTACAATGAGCAGTTCTTC.

This clone was detected only once. J is TRBJ2-5 and V is TRBV7-9; TRBD1 matches at 8 bases. J gave up 1 base and V 1 base, and 5 bases lay outside the gene matches. CDR3 length: 16 amino acids. Germline lookup yields CDR1 SEHNR and CDR2 FQNEAQ (reference sequence). CDR3 loop: CASSLDGTGFQETQYF. In nucleotides, the CDR3 is TGTGCCAGCAGCTTAGATGGGACAGGATTCCAAGAGACCCAGTACTTC. The full variable domain, completed using reference TRBV7-9 and TRBJ2-5, is DTGVSQNPRHKITKRGQNVTFRCDPISEHNRLYWYRQTLGQGPEFLTYFQNEAQLEKSRLLSDRFSAERPKGSFSTLEIQRTEQGDSAMYLCASSLDGTGFQETQYFGPGTRLLVL.

V gene TRBV14 combines with J gene TRBJ2-7, with 7 bases lining up with TRBD2. The CDR3 loop spans 14 amino acids. Trimming cost V 5 bases and J 6 bases; bases outside gene matches: 10. Germline values: CDR1 SGHDN, CDR2 FVKESK. CDR3: CASSTLAGVSEQYF. As DNA, the CDR3 is TGTGCCAGCAGCACTCTCGCGGGAGTCTCCGAGCAGTACTTC.

The chain employs TRBV5-1 and TRBJ1-2, with D possibly matching TRBD1 (6 bases). The CDR3 has 17 amino acids. CDR1 SGHRS and CDR2 YFSETQ come from the germline V gene. Deletions cut 4 bases from V and 6 bases from J, with 25 bases between. DNA of the CDR3: TGCGCCAGCAGCCGCAAAACTCCTACAGGGAATGGTGATGGCTACACCTTC. It specifies CASSRKTPTGNGDGYTF.

CDR3 loop: CASSAWDRDTEAFF. CDR3 in DNA: TGTGCCAGCAGCGCCTGGGACAGGGACACTGAAGCTTTCTTT. The chain has TRBV9 and TRBJ1-1, with TRBD1 matching over 9 bases. J lost 3 bases, V lost 3 bases, and 3 bases had no gene match. The CDR3 sequence is 14 residues long. CDR1 is SGDLS, CDR2 YYNGEE, per germline.

This chain uses TRBV6-1 with TRBJ2-7, with D tentatively TRBD1 (6 bases). This CDR3 has 15 residues. Germline V gene lookup returns CDR1 MNHNS and CDR2 SASEGT. Trimming removed 5 bases at V and 0 bases at J, with 14 bases between. For the CDR3, the DNA is TGTGCCAGCAGTTCAGGACAGCCTAGCTCCTACGAGCAGTACTTC. It translates to CASSSGQPSSYEQYF.